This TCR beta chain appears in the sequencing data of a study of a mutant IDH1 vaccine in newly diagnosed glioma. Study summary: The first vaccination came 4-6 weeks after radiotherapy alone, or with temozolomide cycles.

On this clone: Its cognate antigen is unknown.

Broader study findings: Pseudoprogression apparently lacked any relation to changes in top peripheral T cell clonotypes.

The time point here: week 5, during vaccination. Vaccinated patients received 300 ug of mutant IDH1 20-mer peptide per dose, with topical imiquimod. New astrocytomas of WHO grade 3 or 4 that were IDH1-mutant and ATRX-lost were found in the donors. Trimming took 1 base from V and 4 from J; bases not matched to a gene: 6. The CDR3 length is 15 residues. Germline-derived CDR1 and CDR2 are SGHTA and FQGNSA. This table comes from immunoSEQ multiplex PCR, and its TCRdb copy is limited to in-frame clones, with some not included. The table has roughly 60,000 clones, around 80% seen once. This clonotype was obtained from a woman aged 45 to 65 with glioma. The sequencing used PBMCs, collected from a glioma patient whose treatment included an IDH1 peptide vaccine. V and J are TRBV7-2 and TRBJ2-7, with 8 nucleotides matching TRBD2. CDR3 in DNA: TGTGCCAGCAGCTTAGAGTGGGGCGGGGGGTACGAGCAGTACTTC. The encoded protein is CASSLEWGGGYEQYF.